This T cell receptor beta chain is drawn from a study of shared clonotypes between healthy human individuals. This clone has a count of ten or more. Unsorted PBMC replicate PCRs used about 290 ng DNA, tens of thousands of T cell genomes. Data came from immunoSEQ multiplex PCR; TCRdb stores just in-frame clones and leaves some out. This table has about 460,000 clones, roughly four fifths appearing once. V was shortened by 2 bases and J by 2 bases, with 31 bases between the two germline ends. CDR1 SGHVS and CDR2 FNYEAQ come from the germline V gene. CDR3 size: 21 residues. The sequencing sample was made of PBMCs. The sequence derives from a woman aged 35 to 49 in good health. Some clones in this sample may be carry-over from other donors' samples. The rearrangement uses TRBV7-6 and TRBJ2-7; tentative D call: TRBD2 (6 bases). The CDR3 is CASSLNRPAPSPGAFTYEQYF. CDR3 nucleotides: TGTGCCAGCAGCTTAAATCGTCCAGCTCCTTCCCCGGGAGCCTTTACCTACGAGCAGTACTTC.